This T cell receptor (beta chain) was captured in a study of blood T cell repertoires in COVID-19. For the study at large: T cells, B-cell-depleted T cells, or PBMCs provided the cDNA or gDNA that served as material.

Assay: immunoSEQ multiplex PCR; the TCRdb copy retains only in-frame clones and omits some. The profile shows roughly 280,000 clones, 91% of them singletons. CDR3 length: 13 residues. Deletions cut 2 bases from V and 6 bases from J, with 8 bases between. The V gene's germline CDR1 is SNHLY and CDR2 FYNNEI. This sequence originates from a man aged 40-49 years who had been exposed to COVID-19. This sequence joins TRBV2 and TRBJ2-1; no reliable D call. Sequencing was performed on PBMCs or T cells enriched from blood (not recorded which). The CDR3 region is CASSELTANEQFF. The DNA for the CDR3 is TGTGCCAGCAGTGAATTAACAGCCAATGAGCAGTTCTTC.